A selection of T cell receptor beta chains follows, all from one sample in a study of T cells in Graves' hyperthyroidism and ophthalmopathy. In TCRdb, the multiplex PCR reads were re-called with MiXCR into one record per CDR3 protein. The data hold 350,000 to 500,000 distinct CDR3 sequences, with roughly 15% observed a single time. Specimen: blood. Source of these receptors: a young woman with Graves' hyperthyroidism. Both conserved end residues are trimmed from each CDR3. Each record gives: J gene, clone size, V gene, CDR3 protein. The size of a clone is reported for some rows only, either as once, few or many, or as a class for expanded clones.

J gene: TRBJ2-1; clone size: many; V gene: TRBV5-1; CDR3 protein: ASSLRENEQF
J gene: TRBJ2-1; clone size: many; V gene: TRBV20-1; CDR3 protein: SAQRDRGWDNEQF
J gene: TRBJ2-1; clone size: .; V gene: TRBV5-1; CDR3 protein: ASSLFSSYNEQF
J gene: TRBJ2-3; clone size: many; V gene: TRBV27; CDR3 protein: ASSSPRGRTSTDTQY
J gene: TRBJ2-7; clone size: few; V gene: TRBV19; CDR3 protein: ASSQDGFSGEQY
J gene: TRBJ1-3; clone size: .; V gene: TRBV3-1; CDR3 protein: ASSSRDRGVRNTIY
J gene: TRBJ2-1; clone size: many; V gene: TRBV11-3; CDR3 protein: ASSLEWQGINEQF
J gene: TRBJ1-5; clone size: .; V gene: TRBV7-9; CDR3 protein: ASSPRIPRAGQPQH
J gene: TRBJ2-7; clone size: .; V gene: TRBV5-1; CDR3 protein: ASSVDNFSYEQY
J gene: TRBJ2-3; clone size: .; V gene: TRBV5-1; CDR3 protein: ASSRVGSEGDTQY
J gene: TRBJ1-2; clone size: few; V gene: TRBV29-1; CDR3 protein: SVEGRGVGGYT
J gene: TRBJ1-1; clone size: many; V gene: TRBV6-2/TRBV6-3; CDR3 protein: ASSHPAQGWKGTEAF
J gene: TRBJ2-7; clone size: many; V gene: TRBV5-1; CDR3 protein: ASSLGSEPYEQY
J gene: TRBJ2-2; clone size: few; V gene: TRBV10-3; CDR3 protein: AISSQQAGAAGELF
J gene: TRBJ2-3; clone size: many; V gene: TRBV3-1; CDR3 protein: ASSGGQAPDTQY
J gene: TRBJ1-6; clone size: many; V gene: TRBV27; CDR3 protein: ASRLGQSNSPLH
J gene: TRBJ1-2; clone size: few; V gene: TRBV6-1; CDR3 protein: ASSPGATYGYT
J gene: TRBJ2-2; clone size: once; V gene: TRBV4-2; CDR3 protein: ASSQDPQGTVTGELF
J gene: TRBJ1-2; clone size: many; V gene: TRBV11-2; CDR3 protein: ASSPTSGQFYGYT
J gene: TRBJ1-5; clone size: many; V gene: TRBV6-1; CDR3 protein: ASSRERGGANNQPQH
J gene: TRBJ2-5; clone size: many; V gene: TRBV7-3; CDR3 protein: ASSLRDGTQY
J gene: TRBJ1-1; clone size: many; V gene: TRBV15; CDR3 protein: ATSKVWGDTEAF
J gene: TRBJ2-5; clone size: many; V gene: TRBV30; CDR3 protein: AWSVLTAETQY
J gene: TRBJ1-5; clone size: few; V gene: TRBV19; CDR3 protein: ASSVNQGRNGNQPQH
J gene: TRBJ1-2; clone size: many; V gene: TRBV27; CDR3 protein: ASSLSGNYGYT
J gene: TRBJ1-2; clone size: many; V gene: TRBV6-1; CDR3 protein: ASRPPRESNGYT
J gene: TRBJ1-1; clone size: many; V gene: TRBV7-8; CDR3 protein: ASSFQGSHTEAF
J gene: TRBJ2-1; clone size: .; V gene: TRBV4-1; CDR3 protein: ASSPVGPRNNEQF
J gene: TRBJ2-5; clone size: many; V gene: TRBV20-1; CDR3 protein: SAREAETQY
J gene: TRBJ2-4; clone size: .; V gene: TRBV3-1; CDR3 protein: ASSRQGRVDIQY
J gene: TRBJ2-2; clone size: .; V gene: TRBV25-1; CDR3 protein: ASSDVRTPNTGELF
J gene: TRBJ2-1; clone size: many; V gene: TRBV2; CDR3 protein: ASRGTSGRLNNEQF
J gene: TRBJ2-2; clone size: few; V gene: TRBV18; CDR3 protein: ASSPLAAESTGELF
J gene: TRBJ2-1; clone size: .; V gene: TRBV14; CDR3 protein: ASSAAGTAIHNEQF
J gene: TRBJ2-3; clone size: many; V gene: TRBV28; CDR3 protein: ASTPPAGLVHTDTQY
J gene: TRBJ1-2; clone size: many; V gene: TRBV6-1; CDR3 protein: ASRPGYSNYGYT
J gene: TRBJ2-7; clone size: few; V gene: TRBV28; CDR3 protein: ASSPPGLYEQY
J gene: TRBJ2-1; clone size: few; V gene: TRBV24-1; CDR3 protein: ATSDPRTSGRDEQF
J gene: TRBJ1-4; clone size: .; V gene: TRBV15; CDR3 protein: ATGQGSFANEKLF
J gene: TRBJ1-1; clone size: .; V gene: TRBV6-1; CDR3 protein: ASSERAGPNTEAF
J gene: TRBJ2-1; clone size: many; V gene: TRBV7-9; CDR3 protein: ASSLVDGPHRFEQF
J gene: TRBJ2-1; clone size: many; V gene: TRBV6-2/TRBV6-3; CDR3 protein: ASSSPGAVQF
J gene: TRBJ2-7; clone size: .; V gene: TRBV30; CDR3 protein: AWSGGPYEQY
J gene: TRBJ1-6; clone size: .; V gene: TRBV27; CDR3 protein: ASSPQGELYSPLH
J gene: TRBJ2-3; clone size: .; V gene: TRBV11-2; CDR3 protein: ASSWDPTAGTQY
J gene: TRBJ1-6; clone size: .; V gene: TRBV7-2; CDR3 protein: ASSPIGTSLPH
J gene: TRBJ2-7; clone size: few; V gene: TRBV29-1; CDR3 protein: SVGLQAPSEQY
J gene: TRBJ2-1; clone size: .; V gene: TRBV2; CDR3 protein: ASSLGYGADEQF
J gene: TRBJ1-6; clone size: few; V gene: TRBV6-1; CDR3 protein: ASSPGDGSSYNSPLH